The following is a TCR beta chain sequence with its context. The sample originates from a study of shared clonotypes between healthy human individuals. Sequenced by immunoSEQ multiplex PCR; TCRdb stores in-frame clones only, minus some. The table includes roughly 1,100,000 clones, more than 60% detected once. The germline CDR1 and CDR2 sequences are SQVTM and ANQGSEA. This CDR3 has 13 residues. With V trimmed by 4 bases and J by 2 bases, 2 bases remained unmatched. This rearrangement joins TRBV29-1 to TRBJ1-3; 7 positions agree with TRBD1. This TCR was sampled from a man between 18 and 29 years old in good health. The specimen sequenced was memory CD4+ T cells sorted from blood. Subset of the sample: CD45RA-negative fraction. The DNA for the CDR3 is TGCAGCGTTGCGACAGGGACTGGAAACACCATATATTTT. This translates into CSVATGTGNTIYF.